This is a list of T cell receptor beta chains from one sample in a study of T-cell memory formation after mild COVID-19. TCRdb processed the 5' RACE reads anew with MiXCR; each CDR3 protein has one entry. Among fewer than 700,000 distinct CDR3 sequences listed, about 22% were seen once. The sequenced sample was PBMCs or a T cell subset sorted from them (not recorded which). The receptors were gathered from an adult woman who had mild COVID-19 (a few samples of this study predate the infection). Cell type and time point are not known. CDR3s include the opening cysteine and the closing phenylalanine or tryptophan. The order of the fields is V gene, clone size, CDR3 protein. The listing skips clone size in some rows; elsewhere it reads once, few, many or a size class.

v_gene: TRBV24-1; abundance: -; CDR3aa: CATSDAAGLVSFYNEQFF
v_gene: TRBV6-2/TRBV6-3; abundance: -; CDR3aa: CASTALRTGPGELFF
v_gene: TRBV5-1; abundance: once; CDR3aa: CASSKGGLTTNTGELFF
v_gene: TRBV15; abundance: -; CDR3aa: CATSREASVSGEQFF
v_gene: TRBV9; abundance: many; CDR3aa: CASSGLASGSSSDTQYF
v_gene: TRBV15; abundance: -; CDR3aa: CATSKDRSSYEQYF
v_gene: TRBV2; abundance: -; CDR3aa: CASSPFRGPNTEAFF
v_gene: TRBV19; abundance: -; CDR3aa: CASSTGLVGLGEQFF
v_gene: TRBV12-3/TRBV12-4; abundance: -; CDR3aa: CASSLVVLAGAKDTQYF
v_gene: TRBV6-6; abundance: -; CDR3aa: CASSYSGTGVGGYTF